The 18 T cell receptor beta chains below all came from one sample that was sequenced in a study of a mutant IDH1 vaccine in newly diagnosed glioma. Only in-frame clones appear in the TCRdb table, and some are missing; sequencing was by immunoSEQ multiplex PCR. The table has around 30,000 clones, around 89% seen once. Regarding time point: week 11, during vaccination. Vaccinated patients received 300 ug of mutant IDH1 20-mer peptide per dose, with topical imiquimod. These receptors have no known antigen. The starting material was PBMCs, obtained from a glioma patient whose treatment included an IDH1 peptide vaccine. The receptor source for this set is a man younger than 30 with glioma.

The chain couples TRBV30 to TRBJ2-7; D possibly corresponds to TRBD2 (5 bases). The V and J ends lost 5 bases and 2 bases respectively, with 10 bases between them. Germline assignment: CDR1 GTSNPN and CDR2 SVGIG (reference sequence). The CDR3 has 12 residues. CDR3 DNA sequence: TGTGCCTGGGGTAGCGAGACCTACGAGCAGTACTTC. Protein sequence: CAWGSETYEQYF.

V gene TRBV30 combines with J gene TRBJ1-3; 9 bases match TRBD1. V shed 5 bases and J 4 bases; nucleotides not matched to a gene: 9. The germline gives CDR1 GTSNPN, CDR2 SVGIG (reference sequence). The CDR3 runs to 15 residues. The CDR3 nucleotides are TGTGCCTGGTATTCACAGGGGGCGAAAGGAAACACCATATATTTT. Translating gives CAWYSQGAKGNTIYF.

V and J are TRBV18 and TRBJ2-7, with D unresolved. The germline V gene encodes CDR1 KGHSH and CDR2 LQKENI. The CDR3 is made up of 14 amino acids. V lost 2 bases, J lost 2 bases, and 10 bases lay in between. The CDR3, as DNA: TGTGCCAGCTCACCATCGCAACAAACCTACGAGCAGTACTTC. Translated, it gives CASSPSQQTYEQYF.

The rearrangement uses TRBV4-3 and TRBJ2-3; D possibly uses TRBD1 or TRBD2 (5 bases each). The CDR3 has 15 residues. V lost 7 bases, J lost 4 bases, and 18 bases lay in between. Germline CDR1 and CDR2: LGHNA and YSLEER. The CDR3 nucleotides read TGCGCCAGCACAGCCAGTCTCGGGGCTCCAGATACGCAGTATTTT. Translated, it gives CASTASLGAPDTQYF.

The chain has TRBV30 and TRBJ1-1, with a possible D match to TRBD1 (5 bases). Between the trimmed V and J ends, which lost 5 bases and 4 bases, there was a span of 20 bases. The CDR3 covers 15 residues. CDR1 GTSNPN and CDR2 SVGIG come from the germline V gene (reference sequence). CDR3 nucleotide sequence: TGTGCCTGGTCAACCCCTGGGGGGGGTTTCACTGAAGCTTTCTTT. Translation: CAWSTPGGGFTEAFF.

V gene TRBV30 combines with J gene TRBJ1-3; 7 nucleotides line up with TRBD1. The length of the CDR3 is 16 residues. Germline V lookup: CDR1 GTSNPN, CDR2 SVGIG (reference sequence). Trimming took 3 bases from V and 3 from J; bases not matched to a gene: 11. CDR3 amino acids: CAWRSVEGAVGNTIYF. Here the CDR3 DNA reads TGTGCCTGGAGGAGTGTTGAGGGGGCGGTTGGAAACACCATATATTTT.

The chain carries TRBV30 and TRBJ2-7; D unresolved. The CDR3 consists of 13 residues. CDR1 and CDR2 (germline): GTSNPN, SVGIG (reference sequence). The V and J ends lost 5 bases and 5 bases respectively, with 16 bases between them. The CDR3: CAWGRRLLNEQYF. CDR3 in DNA: TGTGCCTGGGGGCGACGTCTACTGAACGAGCAGTACTTC.

This chain connects TRBV29-1 to TRBJ1-3; 7 bases fit TRBD1. The CDR3 has 12 residues. Germline CDR1 SQVTM, CDR2 ANQGSEA. J lost 8 bases, V lost 4 bases, and 5 bases had no gene match. The CDR3 coding sequence is TGCAGCGTTGGGGACAGCCGGGACACCATATATTTT. Translating it yields CSVGDSRDTIYF.

This clone was seen just once. The chain uses TRBV25-1 and TRBJ2-4, with D unclear. Looked up from germline, CDR1 is MGHDK and CDR2 is SYGVNS. V dropped 2 bases and J dropped 0 bases, with 11 bases sitting between them. The CDR3 runs 16 residues. The CDR3 nucleotides read TGTGCCAGCAGTGAAGTGGGGAAAGGAGCCAAAAACATTCAGTACTTC. It yields the protein CASSEVGKGAKNIQYF.

The chain combines TRBV30 with TRBJ2-3; 11 positions agree with TRBD2. Germline V lookup: CDR1 GTSNPN, CDR2 SVGIG (reference sequence). This CDR3 spans 13 amino acids. J gave up 6 bases and V 4 bases, and 3 bases lay outside the gene matches. The CDR3, as DNA: TGTGCCTGGAAACTAGCGGGAGCGGATACGCAGTATTTT. Protein product: CAWKLAGADTQYF.

To note about this clone: Germline and junction disagree at one end, which may indicate a read error. The gene calls are TRBV19 and TRBJ2-5; 7 bases fit TRBD1. In germline, CDR1 is LNHDA, CDR2 SQIVND (reference sequence). CDR3 size: 13 residues. The CDR3 sequence is CASSTTGQGTQYF. The CDR3 DNA reads TGTGCCAGTAGTACGACAGGGCAAGGGACCCAGTACTTC.

This clone appeared once. The chain joins TRBV6-1 to TRBJ2-3, with a tentative D call TRBD2 (6 bases). The CDR3 covers 15 residues. With 1 base removed from V and 4 bases from J, the gap between germline ends came to 12 bases. The V gene's germline CDR1 is MNHNS and CDR2 SASEGT. CDR3 amino acids: CASSEGGSGPDTQYF. CDR3 coding DNA: TGTGCCAGCAGTGAAGGGGGTAGCGGCCCAGATACGCAGTATTTT.

This sequence joins TRBV7-9 and TRBJ1-1, with D tentatively TRBD1 (6 bases). The CDR3 sequence is 15 residues long. The ends were cut back, 5 bases at V and 0 bases at J, with 13 bases in the middle. Looked up from germline, CDR1 is SEHNR and CDR2 is FQNEAQ (reference sequence). This CDR3 reads CASSPGGSLNTEAFF. CDR3 sequence (DNA): TGTGCCAGCAGCCCCGGGGGCAGCTTGAACACTGAAGCTTTCTTT.

The rearrangement links TRBV29-1 to TRBJ2-7; 8 bases map to TRBD2. After removal of 3 bases from V and 0 bases from J, the junction contained 4 bases not matched to a gene. This CDR3 is 14 amino acids long. Germline loops: CDR1 SQVTM, CDR2 ANQGSEA. The CDR3 sequence: CSVEVAGRSYEQYF. Written as DNA, the CDR3 is TGCAGCGTTGAGGTAGCGGGACGCTCCTACGAGCAGTACTTC.

The V gene is TRBV5-1, the J gene TRBJ1-2, with 10 bases aligning to TRBD1. V trimming: 4 bases; J trimming: 3 bases; junction bases outside the gene matches: 0. CDR1 SGHRS and CDR2 YFSETQ come from the germline V gene. The CDR3 is 13 residues long. CDR3: CASSGTGDYGYTF. CDR3 nucleotides: TGCGCCAGCAGCGGGACAGGGGACTATGGCTACACCTTC.

This sequence joins TRBV28 and TRBJ1-1; 10 bases fit TRBD1. The CDR3 contains 18 residues. With 7 bases clipped from V and 0 bases from J, the junction kept 14 bases outside the gene matches. Germline values: CDR1 MDHEN, CDR2 SYDVKM. The CDR3 bases are TGTGCCAGCACCCTAGAGGGGACAGGGGCGCCCCTGAACACTGAAGCTTTCTTT. Translation gives CASTLEGTGAPLNTEAFF.

The chain combines TRBV30 with TRBJ1-1, with D unresolved. Deletions cut 7 bases from V and 6 bases from J, with 12 bases between. The length of the CDR3 is 11 residues. Germline V CDR1 and CDR2: GTSNPN, SVGIG (reference sequence). The chain's CDR3 is CASQDLPEAFF. CDR3 bases: TGTGCCTCCCAGGACCTCCCTGAAGCTTTCTTT.

V and J are TRBV25-1 and TRBJ1-4; tentative D call: TRBD1 (5 bases). Germline V CDR1 and CDR2: MGHDK, SYGVNS. CDR3 size: 13 residues. V lost 5 bases and J 6 bases, leaving 10 bases between the germline ends. CDR3 region: CASSYRTDEKLFF. As DNA, the CDR3 is TGTGCCAGCAGTTACAGGACGGATGAAAAACTGTTTTTT. Looking up the rest from reference TRBV25-1 and TRBJ1-4 gives the full variable domain: EADIYQTPRYLVIGTGKKITLECSQTMGHDKMYWYQQDPGMELHLIHYSYGVNSTEKGDLSSESTVSRIRTEHFPLTLESARPSHTSQYLCASSYRTDEKLFFGSGTQLSVL.